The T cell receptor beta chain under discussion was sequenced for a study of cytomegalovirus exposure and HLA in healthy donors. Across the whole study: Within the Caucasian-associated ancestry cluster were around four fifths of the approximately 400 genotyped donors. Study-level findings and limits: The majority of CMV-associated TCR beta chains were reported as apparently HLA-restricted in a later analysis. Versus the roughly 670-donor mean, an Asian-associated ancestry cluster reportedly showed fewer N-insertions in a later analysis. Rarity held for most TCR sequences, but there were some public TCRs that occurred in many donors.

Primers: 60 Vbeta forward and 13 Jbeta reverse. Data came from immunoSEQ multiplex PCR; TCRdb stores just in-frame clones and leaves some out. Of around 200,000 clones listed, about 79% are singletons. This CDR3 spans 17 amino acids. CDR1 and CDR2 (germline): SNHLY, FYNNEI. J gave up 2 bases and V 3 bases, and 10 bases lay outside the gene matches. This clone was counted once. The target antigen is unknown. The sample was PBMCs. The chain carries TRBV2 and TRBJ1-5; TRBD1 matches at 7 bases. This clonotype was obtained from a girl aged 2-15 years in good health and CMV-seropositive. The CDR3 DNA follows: TGTGCCAGCAGTGAGGGTATCGACACAGGGGGCAATCAGCCCCAGCATTTT. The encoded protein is CASSEGIDTGGNQPQHF.